The entry that follows covers one T cell receptor (beta chain) sequence. The antigen is unknown. This related bone marrow graft donor gave peripheral blood on the day of marrow donation. This entry is derived from a study of T cells after posttransplantation cyclophosphamide. Study results and caveats: TRB overlap between skin or GI tissue T cells and blood was limited. Later post-transplant blood repertoires were often dominated by donor CD8+ memory clones. After PTCy, TRB diversity resembled that of CNI/methotrexate controls.

Germline CDR1 is MNHEY and CDR2 is SMNVEV (reference sequence). The ends were cut back, 7 bases at V and 0 bases at J, with 9 bases in the middle. The CDR3 loop spans 13 amino acids. Here immunoSEQ multiplex PCR was the method, and the copy in TCRdb shows in-frame clones only, minus some. The table lists more than 20,000 clones, around 73% of them singletons. V is TRBV27 and J is TRBJ1-1; D may be TRBD1 (6 bases). The source of this sequence is a woman in her sixties in good health, CMV-negative, and a related stem cell transplant donor. Material for sequencing was memory CD4+ T cells sorted from PBMCs. The CDR3 nucleotides are TGTGCCAGCAAAGGGGGTATGAACACTGAAGCTTTCTTT. It yields the protein CASKGGMNTEAFF.